A selection of T cell receptor beta chains follows, all from one sample in a study of early T cells in non-severe SARS-CoV-2 infection. TCRdb re-analysed the 5' RACE reads in MiXCR, keeping a single row per CDR3 protein. In the table there are 50,000 to 70,000 distinct CDR3 sequences, approximately 9% of which are singletons. The sample was whole blood. The receptors here all came from an adult who was a healthcare worker with PCR-confirmed SARS-CoV-2 infection or an uninfected control (not recorded which). CDR3s include the opening cysteine and the closing phenylalanine or tryptophan.

V | CDR3
TRBV27 | CASSLSGANVLTF
TRBV30 | CAWPSVPPRKYYEQYF
TRBV9 | CASSPPGTGVISGSYTF
TRBV4-1 | CASSQDWATEAFF
TRBV6-6 | CASKSGSSYEQYF
TRBV27 | CASRPSGGGGNQPQHF
TRBV6-6 | CTSSPGQGSQPQHF
TRBV7-2 | CASSFGEGPWGNEQFF
TRBV24-1 | CATSDSGNLQPQHF
TRBV7-8 | CASSLSGRTDPTGNTIYF
TRBV20-1 | CSATGLDYEQYF
TRBV7-2 | CASSLGDRGSTEAFF
TRBV7-6 | CASSSLEAGEQYF
TRBV4-3 | CASSQWTGAGANVLTF
TRBV7-9 | CASTLGDTQYF